This TCR beta chain was found in a study of cytomegalovirus exposure and HLA in healthy donors. Looking at the study overall: In a previous analysis, 120 million or so unique TCR beta sequences were found from 170 million or so T cells.

Germline CDR1 reads GTSNPN; CDR2 reads SVGIG (reference sequence). V lost 5 bases and J lost 1, with 9 bases in between. The CDR3 sequence is 12 residues long. Primers included in the PCR were 60 Vbeta and 13 Jbeta primers. Using immunoSEQ multiplex PCR, the repertoire was profiled, and TCRdb retains in-frame clones only, with some absent. The sample records around 200,000 clones, 70% to 80% being singletons. Sequencing was performed on PBMCs. The rearrangement uses TRBV30 and TRBJ2-7, with D maybe TRBD2 (5 bases). This receptor was obtained from a woman in her forties or fifties in good health and CMV-seronegative. CDR3 coding DNA: TGTGCCTGGGACGGAGGATCCTACGAGCAGTACTTC. This translates into CAWDGGSYEQYF.